The clone carrying this T cell receptor (beta chain) was detected once. Its specificity is unknown. These data come from a study of cytomegalovirus exposure and HLA in healthy donors. Study-level results: Earlier results showed most TCR beta V segments being productive about 87% or about 30% of the time. Roughly uniform depth of sequencing across donors was assumed in presence/absence analyses.

Germline CDR1 reads MNHNY; CDR2 reads SVGAGI (reference sequence). V gave up 8 bases and J gave up 10 bases; unmatched junction bases: 15. The CDR3 is 15 residues long. It was with 60 Vbeta and 13 Jbeta primers that the PCR ran. As processed by the authors: A later analysis counted 70 million to 85 million unique TCR beta chains, about 10 million shared. Libraries were prepared by immunoSEQ multiplex PCR; TCRdb keeps only in-frame clonotypes and omits some of them. The DNA gave D and trimming, while V, J and clone size come from that table. The sample yields about 160,000 clones, under 85% seen once. The sample comprised PBMCs. The sequence came from a man aged 45-65 years in good health and CMV-seropositive. The V gene is TRBV6-6, the J gene TRBJ2-1; 9 nucleotides agree with TRBD2. CDR3 in amino acids: CASVRRLAGNEEQFF. In DNA form, the CDR3 reads TGTGCCAGCGTCCGGAGGCTAGCGGGAAATGAGGAGCAGTTCTTC.